Following are 17 T cell receptor beta chains from one sample sequenced in a study of OX40 agonist ivuxolimab in advanced cancers. Sequenced by immunoSEQ multiplex PCR; TCRdb stores in-frame clones only, minus some. This table holds 100,000 or so clones, roughly 84% found once. This sample comprised CD4+ or CD8+ T cells sorted from blood, obtained in a trial of the OX40 agonist ivuxolimab. Every receptor here comes from an adult with an advanced solid tumor such as melanoma, head and neck, liver or kidney cancer.

The chain employs TRBV7-2 and TRBJ2-5, with TRBD2 matching 10 bases. This CDR3 has 15 amino acids. With 2 bases clipped from V and 4 bases from J, the junction kept 4 bases outside the gene matches. Germline V lookup: CDR1 SGHTA, CDR2 FQGNSA. CDR3 residues: CASSLSGGAGETQYF. CDR3 coding DNA: TGTGCCAGCAGCTTAAGCGGGGGGGCGGGAGAGACCCAGTACTTC.

The CDR3 spells CASSPAGQDQGYTF. Here the CDR3 DNA reads TGTGCCAGCTCACCAGCCGGACAGGATCAAGGCTACACCTTC. The chain couples TRBV18 to TRBJ1-2, with TRBD1 identical over 7 bases. Looked up from germline, CDR1 is KGHSH and CDR2 is LQKENI. After removal of 2 bases from V and 8 bases from J, the junction contained 8 bases not matched to a gene. The CDR3 runs 14 residues. Together with reference TRBV18 and TRBJ1-2, the CDR3 gives the full variable domain: NAGVMQNPRHLVRRRGQEARLRCSPMKGHSHVYWYRQLPEEGLKFMVYLQKENIIDESGMPKERFSAEFPKEGPSILRIQQVVRGDSAAYFCASSPAGQDQGYTFGSGTRLTVV.

V usage is TRBV29-1 and J usage is TRBJ1-6, with D unclear. The CDR3 runs to 13 residues. The V gene lost 0 bases and the J gene lost 10 bases, with 10 bases spanning the gap. Germline CDR1 SQVTM, CDR2 ANQGSEA. The CDR3, as DNA: TGCAGCGTTGAAGATTTTCCCGGGTCACCCCTCCACTTT. Amino acids: CSVEDFPGSPLHF. Variable domain in full (rest from reference TRBV29-1 and TRBJ1-6): SAVISQKPSRDICQRGTSLTIQCQVDSQVTMMFWYRQQPGQSLTLIATANQGSEATYESGFVIDKFPISRPNLTFSTLTVSNMSPEDSSIYLCSVEDFPGSPLHFGNGTRLTVT.

The chain links TRBV4-1 to TRBJ1-5; D possibly corresponds to TRBD1 (5 bases). Trimming took 0 bases from V and 8 from J, leaving 14 bases between them. This CDR3 region has 15 residues. Germline-derived CDR1 and CDR2 are MGHRA and YSYEKL. The CDR3, as DNA: TGCGCCAGCAGCCAAGATTCGAGACAGCGGGAGCCCCAGCATTTT. Its translation: CASSQDSRQREPQHF.

The chain employs TRBV12-2 and TRBJ2-3; the table's D call, TRBD1, has no DNA check behind it. TRBV12-2 is designated a pseudogene. The length of the CDR3 is 16 residues. The DNA of the CDR3 is TGTGCAAGTCGGGAGTCGGACAGGGATACGACAGATACGCAGTATTTT. Protein product: CASRESDRDTTDTQYF.

This clone was detected only a few times. The chain recombines TRBV10-3 with TRBJ2-1, with D unresolved. The germline CDR1 and CDR2 sequences are ENHRY and SYGVKD. V lost 6 bases, J lost 2 bases, and 8 bases lay in between. CDR3 length: 13 residues. As DNA, the CDR3 is TGTGCCATCAGCAGACAAACCTACAATGAGCAGTTCTTC. This translates into CAISRQTYNEQFF.

This chain joins TRBV5-1 and TRBJ2-2; either TRBD1 or TRBD2 may supply D (5 bases each). Germline CDR1 SGHRS, CDR2 YFSETQ. The CDR3 contains 15 residues. V dropped 0 bases and J dropped 8 bases, with 14 bases sitting between them. DNA of the CDR3: TGCGCCAGCAGCTTGGCAGGGACCCTACGAGGGGAGCTGTTTTTT. Amino acid sequence: CASSLAGTLRGELFF.

The chain combines TRBV15 with TRBJ2-6; D gene unclear. The germline gives CDR1 LNHNV, CDR2 YYDKDF (reference sequence). The CDR3 sequence is 15 residues long. The V gene lost 3 bases and the J gene lost 0 bases, with 6 bases spanning the gap. CDR3 DNA: TGTGCCACCAGCAGGTACCCCTCTGGGGCCAACGTCCTGACTTTC. This encodes CATSRYPSGANVLTF.

The chain links TRBV6-6 to TRBJ2-7, with TRBD1 matching 9 bases. Trimming at V came to 6 bases and at J to 0 bases, leaving 3 bases not matched to a gene. CDR3 length: 14 amino acids. Per germline, CDR1 MNHNY and CDR2 SVGAGI (reference sequence). The CDR3 nucleotides are TGTGCCAGCAGGGGGACAGGGAGCTCCTACGAGCAGTACTTC. Its protein product is CASRGTGSSYEQYF.

The chain carries TRBV9 and TRBJ1-1; D remains ambiguous. Germline V gives CDR1 SGDLS, CDR2 YYNGEE. The CDR3 has 12 amino acids. V lost 6 bases, J lost 1 base, and 7 bases lay in between. The CDR3 loop is CASNRANTEAFF. In nucleotides, the CDR3 is TGTGCCAGCAATAGGGCGAACACTGAAGCTTTCTTT.

This chain uses TRBV11-2 with TRBJ2-3; TRBD2 agrees at 7 bases. The CDR3 is 16 amino acids. The V segment lost 5 bases and the J segment 3 bases; nucleotides outside the gene matches: 11. Germline V gene sequence: CDR1 SGHAT, CDR2 FQNNGV. The CDR3 DNA reads TGTGCCAGCAGCCTCTTACAGAGCGGGGCTACAGATACGCAGTATTTT. The encoded protein is CASSLLQSGATDTQYF.

This clone has just a few counts. The V call is TRBV29-1, the J call TRBJ1-1; D unresolved. CDR1 SQVTM and CDR2 ANQGSEA come from the germline V gene. V was pared by 4 bases and J by 1 base, with 4 bases between. The CDR3 is made up of 11 amino acids. CDR3 amino acids: CSVGSNTEAFF. The CDR3 DNA reads as TGCAGCGTTGGGTCGAACACTGAAGCTTTCTTT.

The chain employs TRBV5-1 and TRBJ1-1; perhaps TRBD1 as D (6 bases). Germline V gene lookup returns CDR1 SGHRS and CDR2 YFSETQ. The V and J ends lost 0 bases and 1 base respectively, with 7 bases between them. The CDR3 has 14 amino acids. The CDR3: CASSLAQGNTEAFF. The CDR3 DNA follows: TGCGCCAGCAGCTTGGCACAGGGGAACACTGAAGCTTTCTTT.

The chain links TRBV7-6 to TRBJ2-1; 8 bases fit TRBD2. Trimming removed 5 bases from V and 8 bases from J; junction bases left unmatched: 11. Germline V CDR1 and CDR2: SGHVS, FNYEAQ. The CDR3 is 15 amino acids. CDR3 coding DNA: TGTGCCAGCAGCCTCTTGCGCGGGGGGACCGATGAGCAGTTCTTC. Its protein is CASSLLRGGTDEQFF.

Written as DNA, the CDR3 is TGTGCCAGCTCCGGACTCCCTCAAGAGACCCAGTACTTC. Its translation: CASSGLPQETQYF. The J gene is TRBJ2-5, the V gene TRBV18; D might be TRBD2 (5 bases). The germline gives CDR1 KGHSH, CDR2 LQKENI. This CDR3 is 13 amino acids long. Trimming removed 6 bases at V and 2 bases at J, with 10 bases between. Based on the CDR3 plus reference TRBV18 and TRBJ2-5, the full variable domain is NAGVMQNPRHLVRRRGQEARLRCSPMKGHSHVYWYRQLPEEGLKFMVYLQKENIIDESGMPKERFSAEFPKEGPSILRIQQVVRGDSAAYFCASSGLPQETQYFGPGTRLLVL.

The chain couples TRBV4-1 to TRBJ1-2, with 9 bases aligning to TRBD1. The germline V gene encodes CDR1 MGHRA and CDR2 YSYEKL. The V and J ends lost 1 base and 3 bases, in that order; junction bases with no gene match: 3. CDR3 size: 15 residues. The CDR3 region is CASSQADRGYYGYTF. DNA of the CDR3: TGCGCCAGCAGCCAAGCTGACAGGGGGTACTATGGCTACACCTTC.

This clone was seen more than once but under ten times. This chain links TRBV9 with TRBJ2-3, with 7 positions matching TRBD1. Trimming took 0 bases from V and 1 from J; bases not matched to a gene: 8. CDR1 is SGDLS, CDR2 YYNGEE, per germline. CDR3 length: 17 residues. CDR3 in DNA: TGTGCCAGCAGCGTAGGGCTGAGGGGGCTCCGCACAGATACGCAGTATTTT. This gives the protein CASSVGLRGLRTDTQYF.